This TCR beta chain was sequenced during a study of cytomegalovirus exposure and HLA in healthy donors. With respect to this clone: What it binds is unknown. This sample includes further DNA sequences coding for the same CDR3.

Findings and limits, study-wide: The authors later found most CMV-associated TCR beta chains appeared HLA-restricted. Most TCR sequences proved rare, with some public TCRs found in many donors. The study dropped some indistinguishable V segments, TRBV6-2 and TRBV6-3 among them.

Per germline, CDR1 SGHAT and CDR2 FQNNGV. The CDR3 consists of 15 residues. The ends were cut back, 4 bases at V and 1 base at J, with 13 bases in the middle. The PCR had 60 Vbeta and 13 Jbeta primers. Profiled with immunoSEQ multiplex PCR; TCRdb holds only in-frame clones, not every one. The sample consists of 90,000 to 150,000 clones, approximately 84% of them appearing once. Sequenced input: PBMCs. The chain uses TRBV11-2 and TRBJ2-5, with a weak D call TRBD2 (5 bases). This sequence was found in a man aged 50 to 59 in good health and CMV-seronegative. This chain's CDR3 is CASSSFAGPQETQYF. CDR3 sequence (DNA): TGTGCCAGCAGCTCATTCGCGGGTCCCCAAGAGACCCAGTACTTC.